Detailed here is one TCR beta chain. Clones were sequenced by immunoSEQ multiplex PCR, and TCRdb holds only the in-frame ones, with some missing. The table has about 150,000 clones, about four fifths seen once; the top ten hold roughly 2%. This sample is part of a study of blood T cell repertoires in COVID-19. The CDR3 totals 16 residues. Germline V gene lookup returns CDR1 SGHRS and CDR2 YFSETQ. V was clipped by 0 bases and J by 4 bases, with 16 bases between them. The chain combines TRBV5-1 with TRBJ1-1; no clear D. Source material: peripheral blood. The clonotype originates from a woman of 80 years or more with acute or convalescent COVID-19. Here the CDR3 reads CASSLVSGSLSTEAFF. CDR3 nucleotide sequence: TGCGCCAGCAGCTTGGTATCGGGGTCCCTTAGCACTGAAGCTTTCTTT. The full variable domain, with the rest looked up from reference TRBV5-1 and TRBJ1-1, is KAGVTQTPRYLIKTRGQQVTLSCSPISGHRSVSWYQQTPGQGLQFLFEYFSETQRNKGNFPGRFSGRQFSNSRSEMNVSTLELGDSALYLCASSLVSGSLSTEAFFGQGTRLTVV.